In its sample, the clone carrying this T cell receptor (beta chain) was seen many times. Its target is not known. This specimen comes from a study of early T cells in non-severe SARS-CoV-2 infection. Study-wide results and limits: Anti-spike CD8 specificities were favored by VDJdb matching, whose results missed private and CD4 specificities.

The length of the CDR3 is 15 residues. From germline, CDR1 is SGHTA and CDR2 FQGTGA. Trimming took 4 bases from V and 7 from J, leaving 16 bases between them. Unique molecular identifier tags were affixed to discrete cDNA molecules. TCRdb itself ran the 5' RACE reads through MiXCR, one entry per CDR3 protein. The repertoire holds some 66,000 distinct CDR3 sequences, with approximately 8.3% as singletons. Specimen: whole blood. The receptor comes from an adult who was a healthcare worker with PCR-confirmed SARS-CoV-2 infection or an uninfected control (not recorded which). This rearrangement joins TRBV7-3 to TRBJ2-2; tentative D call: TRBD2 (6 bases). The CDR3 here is CASSSSGTESGELFF. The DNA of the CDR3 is TGTGCCAGCAGCTCCTCCGGGACTGAGAGCGGGGAGCTGTTTTTT.